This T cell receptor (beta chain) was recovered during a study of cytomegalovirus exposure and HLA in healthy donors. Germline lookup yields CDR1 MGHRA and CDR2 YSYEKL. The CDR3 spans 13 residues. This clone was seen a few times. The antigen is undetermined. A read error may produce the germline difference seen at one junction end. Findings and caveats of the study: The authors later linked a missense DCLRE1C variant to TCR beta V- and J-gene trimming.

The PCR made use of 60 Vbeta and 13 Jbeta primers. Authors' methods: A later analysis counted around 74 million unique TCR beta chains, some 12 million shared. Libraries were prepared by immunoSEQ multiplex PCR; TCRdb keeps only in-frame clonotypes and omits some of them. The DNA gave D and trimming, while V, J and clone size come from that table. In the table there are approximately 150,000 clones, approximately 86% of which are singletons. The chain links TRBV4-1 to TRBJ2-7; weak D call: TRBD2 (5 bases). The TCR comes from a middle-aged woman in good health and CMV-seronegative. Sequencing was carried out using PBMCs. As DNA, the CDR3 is TGTGCCAGCAGCCAAGGCGGGCAGGACGAGCAGTACTTC. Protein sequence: CASSQGGQDEQYF.